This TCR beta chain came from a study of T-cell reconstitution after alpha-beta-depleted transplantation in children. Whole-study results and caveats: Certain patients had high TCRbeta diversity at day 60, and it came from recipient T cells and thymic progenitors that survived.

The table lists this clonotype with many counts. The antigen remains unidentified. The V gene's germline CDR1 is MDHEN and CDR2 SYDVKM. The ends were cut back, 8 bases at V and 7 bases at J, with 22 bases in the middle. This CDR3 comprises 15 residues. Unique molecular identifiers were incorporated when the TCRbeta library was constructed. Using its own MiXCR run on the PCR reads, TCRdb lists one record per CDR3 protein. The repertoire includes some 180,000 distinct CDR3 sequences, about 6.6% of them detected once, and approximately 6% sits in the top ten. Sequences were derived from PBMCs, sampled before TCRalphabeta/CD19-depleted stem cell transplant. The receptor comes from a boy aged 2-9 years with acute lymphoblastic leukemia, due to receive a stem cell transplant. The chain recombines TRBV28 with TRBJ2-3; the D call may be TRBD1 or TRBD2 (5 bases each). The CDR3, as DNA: TGTGCCAGCTGGGTGGGGAGAGGGGACCAGAATACGCAGTATTTT. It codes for CASWVGRGDQNTQYF.